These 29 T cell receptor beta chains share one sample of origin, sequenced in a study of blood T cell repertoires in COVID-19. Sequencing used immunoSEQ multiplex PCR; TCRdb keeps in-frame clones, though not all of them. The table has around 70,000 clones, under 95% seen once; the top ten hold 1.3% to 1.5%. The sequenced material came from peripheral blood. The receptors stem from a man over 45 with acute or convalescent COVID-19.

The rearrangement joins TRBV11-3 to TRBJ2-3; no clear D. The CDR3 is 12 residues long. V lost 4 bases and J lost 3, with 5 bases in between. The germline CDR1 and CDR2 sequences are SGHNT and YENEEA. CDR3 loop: CASSSSTDTQYF. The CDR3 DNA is TGTGCCAGCAGCTCCTCGACAGATACGCAGTATTTT.

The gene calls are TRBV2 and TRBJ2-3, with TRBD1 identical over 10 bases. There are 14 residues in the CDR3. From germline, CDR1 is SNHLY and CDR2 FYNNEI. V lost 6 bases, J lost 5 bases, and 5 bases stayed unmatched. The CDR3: CASSRDRGGDTQYF. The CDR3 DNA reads TGTGCCAGCAGCCGGGACAGGGGTGGAGATACGCAGTATTTT.

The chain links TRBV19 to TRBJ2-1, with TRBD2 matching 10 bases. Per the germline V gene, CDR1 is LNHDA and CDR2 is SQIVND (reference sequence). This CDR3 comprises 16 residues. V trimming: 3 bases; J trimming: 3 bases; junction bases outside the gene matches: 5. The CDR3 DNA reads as TGTGCCAGTAGTATGCTAGCGGGGGTGAACTACAATGAGCAGTTCTTC. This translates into CASSMLAGVNYNEQFF.

The CDR3 loop reads CASSPTVGVDYGYTF. The CDR3 DNA is TGTGCCAGCAGCCCCACGGTCGGAGTAGACTATGGCTACACCTTC. The V gene is TRBV7-8, the J gene TRBJ1-2; D unclear. Germline-derived CDR1 and CDR2 are SGHVS and FQNEAQ. This CDR3 has 15 amino acids. Trimming removed 5 bases at V and 3 bases at J, with 16 bases between.

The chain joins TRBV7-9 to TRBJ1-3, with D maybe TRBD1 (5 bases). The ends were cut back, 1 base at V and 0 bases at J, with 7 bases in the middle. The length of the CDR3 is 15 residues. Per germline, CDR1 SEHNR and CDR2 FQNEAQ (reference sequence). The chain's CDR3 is CASSLGRDSGNTIYF. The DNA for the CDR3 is TGTGCCAGCAGCTTAGGCAGGGACTCTGGAAACACCATATATTTT.

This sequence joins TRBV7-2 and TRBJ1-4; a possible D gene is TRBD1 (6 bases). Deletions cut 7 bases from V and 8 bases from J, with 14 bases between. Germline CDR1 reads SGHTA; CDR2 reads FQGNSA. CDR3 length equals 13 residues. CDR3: CASTQVGAEKLFF. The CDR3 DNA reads TGTGCCAGCACCCAAGTGGGGGCCGAAAAACTGTTTTTT.

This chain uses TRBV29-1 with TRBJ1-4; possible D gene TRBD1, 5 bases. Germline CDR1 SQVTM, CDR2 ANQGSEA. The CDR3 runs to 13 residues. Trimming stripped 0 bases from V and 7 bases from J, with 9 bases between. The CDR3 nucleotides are TGCAGCGTTGAAGACAGGGCTTCTGAAAAACTGTTTTTT. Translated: CSVEDRASEKLFF.

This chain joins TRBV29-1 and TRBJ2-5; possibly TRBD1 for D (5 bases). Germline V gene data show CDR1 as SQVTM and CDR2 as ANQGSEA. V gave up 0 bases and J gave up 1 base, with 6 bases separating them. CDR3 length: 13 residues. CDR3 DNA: TGCAGCGTTGAAGACAGGGTCCAAGAGACCCAGTACTTC. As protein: CSVEDRVQETQYF.

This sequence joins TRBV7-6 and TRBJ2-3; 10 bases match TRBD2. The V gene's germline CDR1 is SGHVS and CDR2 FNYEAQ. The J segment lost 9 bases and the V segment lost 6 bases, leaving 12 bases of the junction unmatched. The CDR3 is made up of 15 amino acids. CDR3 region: CASRNSSGSPSTQYF. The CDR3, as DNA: TGTGCCAGCAGGAATTCTAGCGGGAGCCCCTCGACGCAGTATTTT.

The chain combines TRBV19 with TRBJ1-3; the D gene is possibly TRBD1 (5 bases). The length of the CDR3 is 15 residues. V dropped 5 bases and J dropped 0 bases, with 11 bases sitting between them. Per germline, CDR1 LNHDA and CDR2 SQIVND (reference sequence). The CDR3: CASSADRSSGNTIYF. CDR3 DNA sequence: TGTGCCAGTAGTGCTGACAGAAGCTCTGGAAACACCATATATTTT.

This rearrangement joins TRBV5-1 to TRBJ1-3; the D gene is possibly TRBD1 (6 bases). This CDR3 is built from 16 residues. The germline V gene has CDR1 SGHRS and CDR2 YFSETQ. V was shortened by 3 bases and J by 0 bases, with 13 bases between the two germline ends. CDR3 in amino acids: CASSYSTGSSGNTIYF. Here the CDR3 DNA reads TGCGCCAGCAGCTACTCAACAGGGAGCTCTGGAAACACCATATATTTT.

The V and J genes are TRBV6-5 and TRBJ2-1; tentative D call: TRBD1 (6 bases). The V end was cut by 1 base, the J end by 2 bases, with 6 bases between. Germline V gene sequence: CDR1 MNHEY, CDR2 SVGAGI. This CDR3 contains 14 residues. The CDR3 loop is CASSYWTAYNEQFF. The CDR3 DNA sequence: TGTGCCAGCAGTTACTGGACAGCCTACAATGAGCAGTTCTTC.

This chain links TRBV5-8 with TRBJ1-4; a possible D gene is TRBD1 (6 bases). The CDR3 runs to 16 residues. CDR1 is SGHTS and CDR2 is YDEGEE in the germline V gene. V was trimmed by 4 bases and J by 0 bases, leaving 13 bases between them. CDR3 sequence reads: CASSTQTGTTNEKLFF. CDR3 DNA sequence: TGTGCCAGCAGCACGCAAACAGGGACAACTAATGAAAAACTGTTTTTT.

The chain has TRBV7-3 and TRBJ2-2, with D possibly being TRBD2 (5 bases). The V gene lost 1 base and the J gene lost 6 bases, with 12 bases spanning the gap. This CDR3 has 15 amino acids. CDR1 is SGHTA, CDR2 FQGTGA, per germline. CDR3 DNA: TGTGCCAGCAGCTTAAACCCCGGAGGACCCGGGGAGCTGTTTTTT. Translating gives CASSLNPGGPGELFF. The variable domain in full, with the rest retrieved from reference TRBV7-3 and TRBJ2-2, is GAGVSQTPSNKVTEKGKYVELRCDPISGHTALYWYRQSLGQGPEFLIYFQGTGAADDSGLPNDRFFAVRPEGSVSTLKIQRTERGDSAVYLCASSLNPGGPGELFFGEGSRLTVL.

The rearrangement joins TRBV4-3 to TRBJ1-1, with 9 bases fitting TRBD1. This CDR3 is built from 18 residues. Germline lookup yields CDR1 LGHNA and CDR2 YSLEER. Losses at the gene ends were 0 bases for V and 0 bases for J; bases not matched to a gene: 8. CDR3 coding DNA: TGCGCCAGCAGCCAAGAGGGGACAGGGTGGGATTTGAACACTGAAGCTTTCTTT. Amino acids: CASSQEGTGWDLNTEAFF.

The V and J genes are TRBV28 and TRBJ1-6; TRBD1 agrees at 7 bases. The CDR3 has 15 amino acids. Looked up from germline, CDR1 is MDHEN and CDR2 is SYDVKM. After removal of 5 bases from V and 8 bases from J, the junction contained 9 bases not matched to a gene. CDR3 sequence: CASSGYRGDDSPLHF. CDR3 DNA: TGTGCCAGCAGTGGATACAGGGGAGATGATTCACCCCTCCACTTT.

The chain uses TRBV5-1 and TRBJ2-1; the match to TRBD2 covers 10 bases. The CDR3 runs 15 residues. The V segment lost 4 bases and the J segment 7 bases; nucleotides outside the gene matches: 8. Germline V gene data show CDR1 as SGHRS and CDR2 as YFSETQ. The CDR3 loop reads CASSHKREGPNEQFF. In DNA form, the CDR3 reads TGCGCCAGCAGCCACAAGCGGGAGGGCCCAAATGAGCAGTTCTTC.

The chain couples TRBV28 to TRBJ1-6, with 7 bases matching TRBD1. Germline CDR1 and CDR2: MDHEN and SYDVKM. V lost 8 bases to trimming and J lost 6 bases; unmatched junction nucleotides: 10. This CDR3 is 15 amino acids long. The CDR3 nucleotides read TGTGCCAGCCGGCCCGGAGGGGACAGTAATTCACCCCTCCACTTT. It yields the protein CASRPGGDSNSPLHF.

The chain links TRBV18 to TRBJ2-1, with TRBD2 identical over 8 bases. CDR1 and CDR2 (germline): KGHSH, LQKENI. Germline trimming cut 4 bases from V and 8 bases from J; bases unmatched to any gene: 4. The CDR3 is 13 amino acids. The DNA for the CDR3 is TGTGCCAGCTCACTTGGACTAGCCCATGAGCAGTTCTTC. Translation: CASSLGLAHEQFF.

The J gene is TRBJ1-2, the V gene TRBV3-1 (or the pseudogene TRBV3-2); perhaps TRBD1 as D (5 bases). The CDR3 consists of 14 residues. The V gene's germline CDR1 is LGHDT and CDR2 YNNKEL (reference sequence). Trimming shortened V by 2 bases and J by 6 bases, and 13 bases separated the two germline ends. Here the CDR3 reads CASSQIAGWNGYTF. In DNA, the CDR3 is TGTGCCAGCAGCCAAATTGCAGGGTGGAATGGCTACACCTTC.

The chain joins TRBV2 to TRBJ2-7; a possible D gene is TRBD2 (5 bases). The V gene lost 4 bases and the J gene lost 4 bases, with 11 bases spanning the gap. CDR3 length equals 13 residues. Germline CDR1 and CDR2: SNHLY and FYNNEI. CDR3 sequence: CASSVGVRYEQYV. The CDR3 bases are TGTGCCAGCAGTGTCGGGGTTCGGTACGAGCAGTACGTC.

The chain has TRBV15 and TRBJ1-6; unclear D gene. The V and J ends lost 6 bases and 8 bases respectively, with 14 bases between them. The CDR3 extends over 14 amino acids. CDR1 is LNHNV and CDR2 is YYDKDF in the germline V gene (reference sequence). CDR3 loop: CATRRPGMDSPLHF. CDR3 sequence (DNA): TGTGCCACCAGAAGACCGGGGATGGATTCACCCCTCCACTTT.

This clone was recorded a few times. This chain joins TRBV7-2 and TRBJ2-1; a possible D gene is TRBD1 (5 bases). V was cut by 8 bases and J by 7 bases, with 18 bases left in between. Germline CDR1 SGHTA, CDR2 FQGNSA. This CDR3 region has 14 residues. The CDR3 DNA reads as TGTGCCAGCGCCAGGGCGGAGTTCAGAAATGAGCAGTTCTTC. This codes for CASARAEFRNEQFF.

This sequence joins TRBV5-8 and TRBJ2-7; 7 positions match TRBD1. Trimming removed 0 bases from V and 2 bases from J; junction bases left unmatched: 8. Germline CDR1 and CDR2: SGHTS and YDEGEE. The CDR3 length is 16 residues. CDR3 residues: CASSLGGRQGAYEQYF. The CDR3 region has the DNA TGTGCCAGCAGCTTGGGAGGGCGACAGGGAGCCTACGAGCAGTACTTC.

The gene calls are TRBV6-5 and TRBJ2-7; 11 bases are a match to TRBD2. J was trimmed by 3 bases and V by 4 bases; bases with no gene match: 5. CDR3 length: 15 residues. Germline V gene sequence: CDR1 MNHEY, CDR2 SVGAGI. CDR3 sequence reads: CASSSTGTSGYEQYF. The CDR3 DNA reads TGTGCCAGCAGTTCTACCGGGACTAGCGGCTACGAGCAGTACTTC.

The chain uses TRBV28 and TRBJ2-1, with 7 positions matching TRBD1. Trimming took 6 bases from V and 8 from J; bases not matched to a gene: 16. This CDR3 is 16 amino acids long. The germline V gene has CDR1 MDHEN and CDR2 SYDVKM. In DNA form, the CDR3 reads TGTGCCAGCAGCCGGGGACAGTCAGTCGGTCAGGATGAGCAGTTCTTC. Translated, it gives CASSRGQSVGQDEQFF.

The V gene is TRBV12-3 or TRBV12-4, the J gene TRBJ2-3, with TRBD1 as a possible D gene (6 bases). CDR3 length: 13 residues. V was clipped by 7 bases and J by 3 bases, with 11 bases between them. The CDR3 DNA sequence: TGTGCCAGCATCCTGAGGGGGACAGATACGCAGTATTTT. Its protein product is CASILRGTDTQYF.

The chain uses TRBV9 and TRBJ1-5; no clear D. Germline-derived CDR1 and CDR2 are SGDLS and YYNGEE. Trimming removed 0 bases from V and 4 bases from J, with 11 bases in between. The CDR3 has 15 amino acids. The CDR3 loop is CASSVEEGPNQPQHF. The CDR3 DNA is TGTGCCAGCAGCGTAGAAGAGGGCCCAAATCAGCCCCAGCATTTT.

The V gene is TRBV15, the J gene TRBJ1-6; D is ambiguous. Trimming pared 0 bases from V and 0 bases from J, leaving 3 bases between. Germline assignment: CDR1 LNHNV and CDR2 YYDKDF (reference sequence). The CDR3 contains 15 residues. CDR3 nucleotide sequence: TGTGCCACCAGCAGAGACAGCTCCTATAATTCACCCCTCCACTTT. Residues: CATSRDSSYNSPLHF.